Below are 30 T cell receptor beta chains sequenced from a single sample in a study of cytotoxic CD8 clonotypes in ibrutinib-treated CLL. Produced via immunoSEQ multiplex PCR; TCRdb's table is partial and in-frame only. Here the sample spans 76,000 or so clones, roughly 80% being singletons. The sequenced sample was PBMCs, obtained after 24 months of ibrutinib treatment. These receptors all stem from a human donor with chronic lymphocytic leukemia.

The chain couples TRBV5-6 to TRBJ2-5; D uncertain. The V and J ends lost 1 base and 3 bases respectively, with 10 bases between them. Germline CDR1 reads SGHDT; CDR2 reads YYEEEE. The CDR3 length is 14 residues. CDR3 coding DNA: TGTGCCAGCAGCTTGATTAGCCACAAAGAGACCCAGTACTTC. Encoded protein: CASSLISHKETQYF.

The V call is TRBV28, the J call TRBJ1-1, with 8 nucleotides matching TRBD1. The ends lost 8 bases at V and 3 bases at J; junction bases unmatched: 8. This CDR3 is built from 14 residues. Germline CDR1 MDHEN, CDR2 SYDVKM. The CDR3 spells CASPDRTGHTEAFF. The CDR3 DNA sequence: TGTGCCAGCCCCGACCGGACAGGGCACACTGAAGCTTTCTTT.

As DNA, the CDR3 is TGTGCCAGCAGGAAAGGGGGGGGTTTGAATACGCAGTATTTT. Its protein is CASRKGGGLNTQYF. The chain recombines TRBV6-1 with TRBJ2-3; D is possibly TRBD2 (7 bases). Germline V lookup: CDR1 MNHNS, CDR2 SASEGT. CDR3 size: 14 residues. Trimming cost V 6 bases and J 7 bases, with 17 bases left between them.

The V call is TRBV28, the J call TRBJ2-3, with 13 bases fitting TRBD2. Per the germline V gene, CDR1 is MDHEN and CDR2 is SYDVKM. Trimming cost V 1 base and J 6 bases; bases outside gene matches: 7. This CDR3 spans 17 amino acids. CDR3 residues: CASSLYQGLAGTDTQYF. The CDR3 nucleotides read TGTGCCAGCAGTTTATACCAGGGACTAGCGGGAACGGATACGCAGTATTTT.

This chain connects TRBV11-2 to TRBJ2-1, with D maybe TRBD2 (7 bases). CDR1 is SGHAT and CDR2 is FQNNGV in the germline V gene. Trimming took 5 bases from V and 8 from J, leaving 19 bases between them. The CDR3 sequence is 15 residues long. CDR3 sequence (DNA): TGTGCCAGCAGCACAGGGCGCGGGGGTGAGGATGAGCAGTTCTTC. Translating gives CASSTGRGGEDEQFF.

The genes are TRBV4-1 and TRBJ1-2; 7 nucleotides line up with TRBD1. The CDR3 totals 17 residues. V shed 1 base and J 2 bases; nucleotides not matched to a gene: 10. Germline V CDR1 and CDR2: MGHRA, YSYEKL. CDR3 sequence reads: CASSQAQTGLDNYGYTF. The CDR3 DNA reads TGCGCCAGCAGCCAAGCCCAGACAGGGCTGGACAACTATGGCTACACCTTC.

The DNA of the CDR3 is TGTGCCAGCAGTTTGAGGCCTATCTACGTTCAGTACTTC. This translates into CASSLRPIYVQYF. The chain is built from TRBV28 and TRBJ2-7; D is ambiguous. Germline V gives CDR1 MDHEN, CDR2 SYDVKM. This CDR3 spans 13 amino acids. The V end lost 3 bases, the J end lost 10 bases, and 16 bases lay between the germline ends.

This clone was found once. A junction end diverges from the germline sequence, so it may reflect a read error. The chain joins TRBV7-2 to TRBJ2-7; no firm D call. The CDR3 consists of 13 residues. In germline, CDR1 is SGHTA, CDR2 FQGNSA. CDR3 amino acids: CASSPTIQYGQYF. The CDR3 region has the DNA TGTGCCAGCAGCCCTACTATACAGTACGGGCAGTACTTC.

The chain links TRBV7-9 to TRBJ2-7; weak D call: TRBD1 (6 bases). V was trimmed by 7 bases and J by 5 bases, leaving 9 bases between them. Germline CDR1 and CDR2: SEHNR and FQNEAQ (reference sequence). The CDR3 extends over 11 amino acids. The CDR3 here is CASTGVDEQYF. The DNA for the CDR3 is TGTGCCAGCACAGGGGTAGACGAGCAGTACTTC. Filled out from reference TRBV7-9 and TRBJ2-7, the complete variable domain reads DTGVSQNPRHKITKRGQNVTFRCDPISEHNRLYWYRQTLGQGPEFLTYFQNEAQLEKSRLLSDRFSAERPKGSFSTLEIQRTEQGDSAMYLCASTGVDEQYFGPGTRLTVT.

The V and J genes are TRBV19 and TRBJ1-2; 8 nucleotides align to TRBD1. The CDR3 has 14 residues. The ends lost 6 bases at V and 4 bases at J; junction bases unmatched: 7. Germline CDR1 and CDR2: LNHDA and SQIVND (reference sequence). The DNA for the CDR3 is TGTGCCAGTAGCCGGGACAGGTCCCCCTATGGCTACACCTTC. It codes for CASSRDRSPYGYTF.

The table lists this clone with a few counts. The DNA of the CDR3 is TGTGCCAGCAGCTTGGGGGACAGTTCCTACGAGCAGTACTTC. The encoded protein is CASSLGDSSYEQYF. The chain carries TRBV5-5 and TRBJ2-7, with TRBD1 matching over 7 bases. The CDR3 totals 14 residues. Germline CDR1 SGHKS, CDR2 YYEKEE (reference sequence). The V gene end was trimmed by 0 bases and the J gene end by 1 base; junction bases not matched to a gene: 1. Looking up the rest from reference TRBV5-5 and TRBJ2-7 gives the full variable domain: DAGVTQSPTHLIKTRGQQVTLRCSPISGHKSVSWYQQVLGQGPQFIFQYYEKEERGRGNFPDRFSARQFPNYSSELNVNALLLGDSALYLCASSLGDSSYEQYFGPGTRLTVT.

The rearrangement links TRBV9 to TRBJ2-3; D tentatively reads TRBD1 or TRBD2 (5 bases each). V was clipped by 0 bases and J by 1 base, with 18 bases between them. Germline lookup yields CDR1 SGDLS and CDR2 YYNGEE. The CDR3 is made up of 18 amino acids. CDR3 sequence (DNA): TGTGCCAGCAGCGTAGCTCCCCCGGGGCTTGTTGGCACAGATACGCAGTATTTT. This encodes CASSVAPPGLVGTDTQYF.

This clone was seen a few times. The CDR3 DNA sequence: TGTGCCAGCAGTGGTAATAGGGAGCAGTTCTTC. This sequence encodes CASSGNREQFF. The chain links TRBV2 to TRBJ2-1; D unclear. The CDR3 spans 11 residues. The germline V gene encodes CDR1 SNHLY and CDR2 FYNNEI. Trimming left V 4 bases short and J 10 bases short, with 8 bases between.

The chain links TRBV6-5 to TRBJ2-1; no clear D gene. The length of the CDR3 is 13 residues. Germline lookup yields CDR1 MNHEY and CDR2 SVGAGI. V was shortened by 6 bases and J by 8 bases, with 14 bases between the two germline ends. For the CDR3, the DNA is TGTGCCAGCAGCTCCGCCTTCGGAGATGAGCAGTTCTTC. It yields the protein CASSSAFGDEQFF.

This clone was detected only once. The CDR3 DNA follows: TGCGCCAGCAGCCAACGAACTCCAGGGACAGGGACATCCATCAGCTCCTACGAGCAGTACTTC. Its protein is CASSQRTPGTGTSISSYEQYF. The chain joins TRBV4-1 to TRBJ2-7; 9 bases agree with TRBD1. V lost 2 bases to trimming and J lost 0 bases; unmatched junction nucleotides: 20. The CDR3 extends over 21 amino acids. The germline V gene has CDR1 MGHRA and CDR2 YSYEKL.

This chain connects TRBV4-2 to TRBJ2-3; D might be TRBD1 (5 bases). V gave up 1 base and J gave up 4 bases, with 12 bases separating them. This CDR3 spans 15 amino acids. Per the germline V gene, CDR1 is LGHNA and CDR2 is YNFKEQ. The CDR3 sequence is CASSQVSVQADTQYF. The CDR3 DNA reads TGTGCCAGCAGCCAAGTCAGTGTACAGGCAGATACGCAGTATTTT.

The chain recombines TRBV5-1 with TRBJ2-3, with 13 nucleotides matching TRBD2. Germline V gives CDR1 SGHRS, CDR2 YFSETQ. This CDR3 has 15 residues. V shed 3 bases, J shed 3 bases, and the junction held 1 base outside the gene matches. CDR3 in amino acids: CASSWGLAGTDTQYF. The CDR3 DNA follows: TGCGCCAGCAGCTGGGGACTAGCGGGAACAGATACGCAGTATTTT.

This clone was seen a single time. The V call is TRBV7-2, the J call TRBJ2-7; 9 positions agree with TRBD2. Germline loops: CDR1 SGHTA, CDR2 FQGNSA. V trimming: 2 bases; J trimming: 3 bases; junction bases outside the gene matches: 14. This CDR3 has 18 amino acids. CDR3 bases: TGTGCCAGCAGCTTAAGGGGCGGAAGCGGGAGGACAAACTACGAGCAGTACTTC. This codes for CASSLRGGSGRTNYEQYF. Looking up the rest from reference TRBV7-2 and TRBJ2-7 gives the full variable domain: GAGVSQSPSNKVTEKGKDVELRCDPISGHTALYWYRQSLGQGLEFLIYFQGNSAPDKSGLPSDRFSAERTGGSVSTLTIQRTQQEDSAVYLCASSLRGGSGRTNYEQYFGPGTRLTVT.

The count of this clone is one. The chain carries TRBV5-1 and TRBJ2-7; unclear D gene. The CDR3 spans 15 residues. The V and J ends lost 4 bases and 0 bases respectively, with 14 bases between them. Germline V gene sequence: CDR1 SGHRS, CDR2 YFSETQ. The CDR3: CASSQNLGSSYEQYF. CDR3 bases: TGCGCCAGCAGCCAGAACTTGGGTAGCTCCTACGAGCAGTACTTC.

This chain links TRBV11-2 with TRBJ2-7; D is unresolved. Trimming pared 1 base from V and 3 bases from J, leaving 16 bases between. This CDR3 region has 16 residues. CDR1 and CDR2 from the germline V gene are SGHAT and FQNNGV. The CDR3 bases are TGTGCCAGCAGCTTAGGGGGTTCTGTGGGAATCTACGAGCAGTACTTC. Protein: CASSLGGSVGIYEQYF.

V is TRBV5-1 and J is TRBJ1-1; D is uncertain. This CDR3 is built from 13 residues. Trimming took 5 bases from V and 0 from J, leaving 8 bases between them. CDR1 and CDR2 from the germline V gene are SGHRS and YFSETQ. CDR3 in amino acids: CASRGQMNTEAFF. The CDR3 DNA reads TGCGCCAGCAGGGGTCAGATGAACACTGAAGCTTTCTTT.

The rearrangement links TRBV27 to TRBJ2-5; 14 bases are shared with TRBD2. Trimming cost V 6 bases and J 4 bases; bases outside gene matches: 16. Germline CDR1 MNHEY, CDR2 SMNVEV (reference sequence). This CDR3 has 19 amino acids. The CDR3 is CASRETGLAGGISRETQYF. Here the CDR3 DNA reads TGTGCCAGCAGGGAGACCGGACTAGCGGGAGGAATTAGTAGAGAGACCCAGTACTTC.

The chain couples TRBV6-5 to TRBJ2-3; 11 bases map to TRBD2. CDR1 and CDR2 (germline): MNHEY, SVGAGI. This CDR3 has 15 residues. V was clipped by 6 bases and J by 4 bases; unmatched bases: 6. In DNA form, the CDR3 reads TGTGCCAGCAGGAGAACTAGCGGGAGCGCAGATACGCAGTATTTT. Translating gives CASRRTSGSADTQYF.

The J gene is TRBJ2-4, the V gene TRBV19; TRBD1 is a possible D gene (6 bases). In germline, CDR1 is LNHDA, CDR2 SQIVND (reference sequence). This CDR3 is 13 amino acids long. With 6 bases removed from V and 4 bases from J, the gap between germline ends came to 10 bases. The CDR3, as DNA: TGTGCCAGTAGGGAAGGACAGAAAAACATTCAGTACTTC. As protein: CASREGQKNIQYF.

DNA of the CDR3: TGTGCCAGCAGCTCCCCCCTTAAGACCGGGGAGCTGTTTTTT. Protein product: CASSSPLKTGELFF. The chain links TRBV7-9 to TRBJ2-2; D not resolved. Trimming shortened V by 4 bases and J by 5 bases, and 11 bases separated the two germline ends. The CDR3 loop spans 14 amino acids. Per the germline V gene, CDR1 is SEHNR and CDR2 is FQNEAQ (reference sequence).

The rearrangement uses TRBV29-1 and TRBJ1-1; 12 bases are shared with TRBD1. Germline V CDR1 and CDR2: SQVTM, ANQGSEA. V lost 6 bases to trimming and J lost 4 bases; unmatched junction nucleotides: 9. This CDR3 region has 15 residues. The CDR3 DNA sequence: TGCAGCGTATCCGGGACAGGGGGCAGGGGCACTGAAGCTTTCTTT. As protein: CSVSGTGGRGTEAFF. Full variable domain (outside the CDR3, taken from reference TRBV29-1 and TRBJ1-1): SAVISQKPSRDICQRGTSLTIQCQVDSQVTMMFWYRQQPGQSLTLIATANQGSEATYESGFVIDKFPISRPNLTFSTLTVSNMSPEDSSIYLCSVSGTGGRGTEAFFGQGTRLTVV.

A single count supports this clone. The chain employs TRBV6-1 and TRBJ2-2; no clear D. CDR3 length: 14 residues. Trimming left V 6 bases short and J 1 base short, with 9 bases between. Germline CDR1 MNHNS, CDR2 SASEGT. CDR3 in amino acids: CASRRNQNTGELFF. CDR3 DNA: TGTGCCAGCAGGAGGAATCAGAACACCGGGGAGCTGTTTTTT.

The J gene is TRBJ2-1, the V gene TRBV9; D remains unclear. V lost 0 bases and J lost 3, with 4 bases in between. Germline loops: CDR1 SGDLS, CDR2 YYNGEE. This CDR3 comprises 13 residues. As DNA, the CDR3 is TGTGCCAGCAGCGTAGAGGGCTACAATGAGCAGTTCTTC. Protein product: CASSVEGYNEQFF.

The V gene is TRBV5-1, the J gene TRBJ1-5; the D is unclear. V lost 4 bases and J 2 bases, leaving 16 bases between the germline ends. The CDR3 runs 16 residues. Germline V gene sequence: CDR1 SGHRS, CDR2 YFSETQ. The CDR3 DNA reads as TGCGCCAGCAGCGCCTCGGGTCCCGGCGGCAATCAGCCCCAGCATTTT. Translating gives CASSASGPGGNQPQHF.

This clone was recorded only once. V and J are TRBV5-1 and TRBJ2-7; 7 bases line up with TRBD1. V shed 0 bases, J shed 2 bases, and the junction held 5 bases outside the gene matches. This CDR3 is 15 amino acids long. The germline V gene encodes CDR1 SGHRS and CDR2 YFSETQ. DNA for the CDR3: TGCGCCAGCAGCTTGGGGCCAGGGGGTCCCTACGAGCAGTACTTC. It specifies CASSLGPGGPYEQYF. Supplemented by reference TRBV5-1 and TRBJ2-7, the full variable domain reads KAGVTQTPRYLIKTRGQQVTLSCSPISGHRSVSWYQQTPGQGLQFLFEYFSETQRNKGNFPGRFSGRQFSNSRSEMNVSTLELGDSALYLCASSLGPGGPYEQYFGPGTRLTVT.